These 32 T cell receptor beta chains were sequenced from one sample in a study of brain T cells in children with intractable seizures (dated by TCRdb to the early 2020s). The time point label, as the study defines it: blood from clinic visit 5 months post-surgery; TSC patient then seizure free. Library method: the immunoSEQ multiplex PCR assay. Sourced from immuneACCESS, this table was stored by TCRdb with only in-frame sequences that have V and J called. A share of the clones is absent; for the studies checked, an unresolved V gene accounts for under half, and the remainder has no known explanation. The sample profile shows 300,000 to 400,000 clones; about 94% of them were found once. Around 5% of the sample is held by the ten biggest clonotypes. Sequenced here: peripheral blood, sampled about 5 months after surgery. Receptors originate from a boy younger than two with tuberous sclerosis and intractable seizures.

The chain has TRBV10-3 and TRBJ1-3; no reliable D call. The CDR3 consists of 13 residues. Deletions cut 4 bases from V and 0 bases from J, with 4 bases between. The germline gives CDR1 ENHRY, CDR2 SYGVKD. The CDR3 loop is CAISGGSGNTIYF. DNA of the CDR3: TGTGCCATCAGTGGGGGCTCTGGAAACACCATATATTTT.

The chain couples TRBV10-1 to TRBJ1-1; a possible D gene is TRBD1 (6 bases). V was trimmed by 2 bases and J by 2 bases, leaving 12 bases between them. The germline V gene encodes CDR1 WNHNN and CDR2 SYGVQD (reference sequence). CDR3 length equals 15 residues. Here the CDR3 reads CASSEGGLLNTEAFF. The CDR3 region has the DNA TGCGCCAGCAGTGAGGGGGGGCTCCTCAACACTGAAGCTTTCTTT.

The rearrangement joins TRBV7-3 to TRBJ1-5; unclear D gene. V was shortened by 4 bases and J by 10 bases, with 8 bases between the two germline ends. The CDR3 length is 11 residues. Germline CDR1 SGHTA, CDR2 FQGTGA. Here the CDR3 reads CASSSVNPQHF. The DNA for the CDR3 is TGTGCCAGCAGCTCCGTCAACCCCCAGCATTTT.

This clone was detected once. The gene calls are TRBV4-1 and TRBJ1-6; possibly TRBD1 for D (6 bases). V was clipped by 0 bases and J by 6 bases, with 15 bases between them. Germline V gene data show CDR1 as MGHRA and CDR2 as YSYEKL. This CDR3 spans 17 amino acids. The CDR3 DNA follows: TGCGCCAGCAGCCAAGATTGGCGGGACACGTTTAATTCACCCCTCCACTTT. This sequence encodes CASSQDWRDTFNSPLHF.

This clone was counted once. The CDR3 sequence is CASRGTNTGELFF. The CDR3, as DNA: TGTGCCAGCCGGGGGACTAACACCGGGGAGCTGTTTTTT. The rearrangement links TRBV27 to TRBJ2-2; a weak D match, TRBD2 (6 bases). The CDR3 has 13 amino acids. Germline V gives CDR1 MNHEY, CDR2 SMNVEV (reference sequence). V was clipped by 8 bases and J by 2 bases, with 9 bases between them.

The chain uses TRBV12-3 or TRBV12-4 and TRBJ2-7; D possibly corresponds to TRBD1 (5 bases). The germline V and J ends were trimmed by 5 bases and 7 bases, with 15 bases remaining between them. CDR3 length: 13 amino acids. CDR3 sequence reads: CASSVGLRMEQYF. The CDR3 DNA reads as TGTGCCAGCAGTGTGGGGCTGCGGATGGAGCAGTACTTC.

The rearrangement uses TRBV9 and TRBJ2-7, with D hard to call. This CDR3 is 14 amino acids long. V was cut by 0 bases and J by 4 bases, with 11 bases left in between. CDR1 SGDLS and CDR2 YYNGEE come from the germline V gene. The DNA of the CDR3 is TGTGCCAGCAGCGTAGGAGGCTTCGGGTACGAGCAGTACTTC. Amino acid sequence: CASSVGGFGYEQYF.

The chain combines TRBV12-5 with TRBJ2-3; a possible D gene is TRBD2 (6 bases). V was clipped by 2 bases and J by 6 bases, with 12 bases between them. The CDR3 runs 14 residues. From germline, CDR1 is LGHNT and CDR2 FRNRAP. The CDR3 DNA is TGTGCTAGTGGTTTGAGGCCAGGAGGGGATACGCAGTATTTT. Encoded protein: CASGLRPGGDTQYF.

The genes are TRBV13 and TRBJ1-2; possible D gene TRBD1, 6 bases. V lost 0 bases and J 2 bases, leaving 7 bases between the germline ends. CDR1 is PRHDT and CDR2 is FYEKMQ in the germline V gene (reference sequence). The CDR3 is 14 residues long. The CDR3 sequence is CASSLGGGNYGYTF. CDR3 coding DNA: TGTGCCAGCAGCTTAGGAGGGGGGAACTATGGCTACACCTTC. The complete variable domain, with remaining parts taken from reference TRBV13 and TRBJ1-2, reads AAGVIQSPRHLIKEKRETATLKCYPIPRHDTVYWYQQGPGQDPQFLISFYEKMQSDKGSIPDRFSAQQFSDYHSELNMSSLELGDSALYFCASSLGGGNYGYTFGSGTRLTVV.

This chain joins TRBV19 and TRBJ2-7, with TRBD1 identical over 9 bases. Germline loops: CDR1 LNHDA, CDR2 SQIVND (reference sequence). Unmatched junction bases numbered 3, after V lost 3 bases and J lost 6 bases. CDR3 length: 13 residues. The DNA for the CDR3 is TGTGCCAGTAGTATCGTGGACAGGGGCGAGCAGTACTTC. It is translated as CASSIVDRGEQYF.

As concerns this clone: Within the sample, other DNA sequences also encode this same CDR3. V gene TRBV27 combines with J gene TRBJ2-7; no definite D call. Between the trimmed V and J ends, which lost 6 bases and 2 bases, there was a span of 11 bases. Germline CDR1 reads MNHEY; CDR2 reads SMNVEV (reference sequence). This CDR3 region has 13 residues. In DNA, the CDR3 is TGTGCCAGCAGCCTAGGAGTCCCCTACGAGCAGTACTTC. Translated, it gives CASSLGVPYEQYF.

The chain has TRBV7-6 and TRBJ2-3; a possible D gene is TRBD1 (5 bases). This CDR3 is built from 15 residues. Trimming stripped 2 bases from V and 2 bases from J, with 11 bases between. CDR1 SGHVS and CDR2 FNYEAQ come from the germline V gene. CDR3 in DNA: TGTGCCAGCAGCTTATTAGTGACAGCCACAGATACGCAGTATTTT. Protein: CASSLLVTATDTQYF.

J is TRBJ1-3 and V is TRBV6-5; D ambiguous. The germline CDR1 and CDR2 sequences are MNHEY and SVGAGI. This CDR3 has 14 residues. V was pared by 2 bases and J by 0 bases, with 5 bases between. The CDR3 reads CASSYDYSGNTIYF. The CDR3 nucleotides read TGTGCCAGCAGTTACGATTACTCTGGAAACACCATATATTTT.

The chain has TRBV7-8 and TRBJ2-1; the D call may be TRBD1 or TRBD2 (6 bases each). CDR3 length equals 16 residues. CDR1 and CDR2 (germline): SGHVS, FQNEAQ. The V end lost 5 bases, the J end lost 4 bases, and 18 bases lay between the germline ends. The CDR3 sequence: CASSGGIAGKYNEQFF. The CDR3 region has the DNA TGTGCCAGCAGCGGGGGCATTGCGGGAAAGTACAATGAGCAGTTCTTC.

The chain couples TRBV28 to TRBJ2-7; D is perhaps TRBD2 (6 bases). Germline CDR1 reads MDHEN; CDR2 reads SYDVKM. Trimming removed 3 bases from V and 4 bases from J, with 7 bases in between. This CDR3 has 12 residues. The DNA for the CDR3 is TGTGCCAGCAGTTTGGCGGGATACGAGCAGTACTTC. Amino acids: CASSLAGYEQYF.

The V call is TRBV7-8, the J call TRBJ2-5; possibly TRBD2 for D (5 bases). V was cut by 3 bases and J by 3 bases, with 29 bases left in between. The germline V gene encodes CDR1 SGHVS and CDR2 FQNEAQ. This CDR3 comprises 20 residues. CDR3 loop: CASSLGEARHPTNTKETQYF. In DNA, the CDR3 is TGTGCCAGCAGCTTGGGAGAGGCTCGGCACCCTACCAATACCAAAGAGACCCAGTACTTC.

The rearrangement links TRBV6-5 to TRBJ2-2; unclear D gene. The germline gives CDR1 MNHEY, CDR2 SVGAGI. V lost 3 bases, J lost 1 base, and 12 bases lay in between. The CDR3 runs to 16 residues. CDR3 coding DNA: TGTGCCAGCAGTTATAAGGGAACGGGGAACACCGGGGAGCTGTTTTTT. It codes for CASSYKGTGNTGELFF.

This chain uses TRBV3-1 (or the pseudogene TRBV3-2) with TRBJ2-3; no clear D gene. V gave up 1 base and J gave up 7 bases, with 12 bases separating them. This CDR3 has 14 amino acids. The germline V gene has CDR1 LGHDT and CDR2 YNNKEL (reference sequence). CDR3 region: CASSQGAGVHTQYF. CDR3 DNA: TGTGCCAGCAGCCAAGGGGCAGGCGTCCATACGCAGTATTTT.

The chain joins TRBV2 to TRBJ1-1, with D unclear. V was cut by 4 bases and J by 3 bases, with 15 bases left in between. Germline V gives CDR1 SNHLY, CDR2 FYNNEI. This CDR3 region has 15 residues. CDR3 DNA sequence: TGTGCCAGCAGTGGATTATCGGACCCGGACACTGAAGCTTTCTTT. This translates into CASSGLSDPDTEAFF.

The chain is built from TRBV24-1 and TRBJ2-1; D uncertain. Trimming pared 4 bases from V and 4 bases from J, leaving 16 bases between. CDR1 and CDR2 from the germline V gene are KGHDR and SFDVKD. This CDR3 region has 16 residues. This CDR3 reads CATSEDRKALYNEQFF. CDR3 in DNA: TGTGCCACCAGTGAAGATCGGAAGGCTCTGTACAATGAGCAGTTCTTC.

The chain uses TRBV28 and TRBJ2-7, with D uncertain. Trimming removed 6 bases from V and 0 bases from J, with 12 bases in between. Per the germline V gene, CDR1 is MDHEN and CDR2 is SYDVKM. The CDR3 is made up of 14 amino acids. In nucleotides, the CDR3 is TGTGCCAGCAGCACTCTGCGTCCCTCCTACGAGCAGTACTTC. Its protein is CASSTLRPSYEQYF.

The rearrangement joins TRBV2 to TRBJ2-5; D remains ambiguous. V shed 6 bases and J shed 1 base, with 15 bases lying between them. Germline V lookup: CDR1 SNHLY, CDR2 FYNNEI. The CDR3 sequence is 15 residues long. The CDR3 bases are TGTGCCAGCAGATATCCAGCCACTATCCAAGAGACCCAGTACTTC. It encodes CASRYPATIQETQYF.

This chain joins TRBV7-8 and TRBJ2-7; TRBD1 agrees at 8 bases. In germline, CDR1 is SGHVS, CDR2 FQNEAQ. Trimming removed 5 bases from V and 4 bases from J; junction bases left unmatched: 13. The CDR3 length is 16 residues. CDR3 sequence reads: CASSLDKDRGIYEQYF. In DNA, the CDR3 is TGTGCCAGCAGCCTAGATAAAGACAGGGGCATTTACGAGCAGTACTTC.

The chain couples TRBV6-6 to TRBJ2-1; perhaps D is TRBD1 or TRBD2 (5 bases each). There are 11 residues in the CDR3. Trimming took off 11 bases at V and 8 bases at J, with 13 bases between the two ends. Germline CDR1 MNHNY, CDR2 SVGAGI (reference sequence). CDR3 nucleotide sequence: TGTGCCGCGTCCAGGGAGTATGAGCAGTTCTTC. It yields the protein CAASREYEQFF.

This chain links TRBV10-1 with TRBJ2-3, with D maybe TRBD1 (6 bases). CDR1 WNHNN and CDR2 SYGVQD come from the germline V gene (reference sequence). The length of the CDR3 is 16 residues. V shed 8 bases and J shed 0 bases, with 18 bases lying between them. The DNA for the CDR3 is TGCGCCAGCGGGGGCGCTCCGGAGGTTAGCACAGATACGCAGTATTTT. This gives the protein CASGGAPEVSTDTQYF.

The chain uses TRBV13 and TRBJ2-7, with D unclear. The V and J ends lost 4 bases and 0 bases respectively, with 1 base between them. Per germline, CDR1 PRHDT and CDR2 FYEKMQ (reference sequence). This CDR3 region has 11 residues. The CDR3 reads CASSYSYEQYF. DNA of the CDR3: TGTGCCAGCAGCTACTCCTACGAGCAGTACTTC.

The CDR3 DNA sequence: TGTGCCAGCGGTAGAGGGCCGGGCTATGGCTACACCTTC. Protein sequence: CASGRGPGYGYTF. V usage is TRBV9 and J usage is TRBJ1-2, with unresolved D. The CDR3 contains 13 residues. The V gene's germline CDR1 is SGDLS and CDR2 YYNGEE. Trimming shortened V by 7 bases and J by 4 bases, and 14 bases separated the two germline ends.

About this clone itself: Other DNA sequences of this sample code for an identical CDR3. The rearrangement joins TRBV14 to TRBJ1-6; unclear D gene. The CDR3 has 21 amino acids. V was pared by 3 bases and J by 0 bases, with 24 bases between. The germline gives CDR1 SGHDN, CDR2 FVKESK. CDR3 residues: CASSQAPWRGAKPSYNSPLHF. Here the CDR3 DNA reads TGTGCCAGCAGCCAGGCCCCCTGGCGGGGAGCTAAGCCCTCCTATAATTCACCCCTCCACTTT.

The chain employs TRBV12-2 and TRBJ1-2; TRBD1 reflects the table's D call only, with no check against the DNA. TRBV12-2 is listed as a pseudogene. The CDR3 spans 13 residues. CDR3 amino acids: CASQKGQAYGYTF. CDR3 sequence (DNA): TGTGCAAGTCAAAAAGGACAGGCCTATGGCTACACCTTC.

The rearrangement uses TRBV5-1 and TRBJ2-3, with D possibly matching TRBD2 (6 bases). CDR3 length: 16 residues. Germline assignment: CDR1 SGHRS and CDR2 YFSETQ. Trimming stripped 3 bases from V and 2 bases from J, with 16 bases between. The CDR3 spells CASSSRDSLFTDTQYF. CDR3 sequence (DNA): TGCGCCAGCAGCTCCCGGGACTCGTTATTCACAGATACGCAGTATTTT. Combining the CDR3 with reference TRBV5-1 and TRBJ2-3 gives the whole variable domain KAGVTQTPRYLIKTRGQQVTLSCSPISGHRSVSWYQQTPGQGLQFLFEYFSETQRNKGNFPGRFSGRQFSNSRSEMNVSTLELGDSALYLCASSSRDSLFTDTQYFGPGTRLTVL.

The genes are TRBV5-3 and TRBJ1-5; the D gene is possibly TRBD1 (5 bases). TRBV5-3 is identified as an open reading frame with a role that is uncertain. Trimming took 8 bases from V and 2 from J, leaving 11 bases between them. This CDR3 comprises 13 residues. CDR3 region: CARIQEGNQPQHF. Written as DNA, the CDR3 is TGTGCCAGGATACAGGAGGGCAATCAGCCCCAGCATTTT.

The rearrangement joins TRBV4-1 to TRBJ2-3; D is tentatively TRBD1 or TRBD2 (6 bases each). Germline-derived CDR1 and CDR2 are MGHRA and YSYEKL. CDR3 size: 17 residues. Trimming pared 4 bases from V and 4 bases from J, leaving 21 bases between. For the CDR3, the DNA is TGCGCCAGCAGCCTCCAGGGGCGGGGTACTAGCTCAGATACGCAGTATTTT. Its protein is CASSLQGRGTSSDTQYF.